Listed below are T cell receptor beta chains from one sample, sequenced in a study of human T cells and chemical hapten exposure. TCRdb ran MiXCR on the RACE reads and lists one entry per CDR3 protein. The data hold roughly 100,000 distinct CDR3 sequences, with approximately 11% observed a single time. Material: whole blood, obtained in connection with sensitization to the hapten diphenylcyclopropenone (DPC). All receptors come from a woman in her sixties or seventies with alopecia areata. Some clones in this sample may be carry-over from other donors' samples. Both conserved end residues are part of each CDR3. D genes are given only for firm matches. Rows may omit the clone size; those that give it use once, few, many or a size class.

j_call clone_size d_call v_call cdr3_length cdr3_aa cdr3_nt
TRBJ2-1 . TRBD2 TRBV9 17 CASSVEVGTSSYNEQFF TGTGCCAGCAGCGTAGAAGTCGGGACTAGCTCCTACAATGAGCAGTTCTTC
TRBJ2-6 few . TRBV5-1 18 CASSLRVAASSGANVLTF TGCGCCAGCAGCTTGAGGGTCGCAGCATCCTCTGGGGCCAACGTCCTGACTTTC
TRBJ2-2 few . TRBV7-2 13 CASSPRPDGELFF TGTGCCAGCAGCCCCAGACCCGACGGGGAGCTGTTTTTT
TRBJ1-2 many . TRBV18 13 CASSPGDDYGYTF TGTGCCAGCTCACCAGGGGACGACTATGGCTACACCTTC
TRBJ2-5 many . TRBV29-1 13 CSANTGFEETQYF TGCAGCGCCAACACAGGGTTCGAAGAGACCCAGTACTTC
TRBJ2-7 few TRBD1 TRBV20-1 15 CSASTGTGTSYEQYF TGCAGTGCTAGTACCGGGACAGGGACGTCCTACGAGCAGTACTTC
TRBJ1-2 few . TRBV6-5 13 CASSYSRPQGYTF TGTGCCAGCAGTTACTCACGGCCCCAGGGCTACACCTTC
TRBJ2-7 many TRBD1 TRBV11-1 15 CASRPRWTGRHEQYF TGTGCCAGCAGACCACGTTGGACAGGGCGGCACGAGCAGTACTTC
TRBJ2-6 . . TRBV9 17 CASSARQAGPGANVLTF TGTGCCAGCAGCGCCAGACAGGCCGGCCCTGGGGCCAACGTCCTGACTTTC
TRBJ2-4 few . TRBV28 13 CASSPVQVNIQYF TGTGCCAGCAGCCCCGTACAGGTGAACATTCAGTACTTC
TRBJ1-1 few . TRBV5-1 12 CASSPSNTEAFF TGCGCCAGCAGTCCTTCTAACACTGAAGCTTTCTTT
TRBJ1-1 many . TRBV12-3/TRBV12-4 14 CASSSKTLNTEAFF TGTGCCAGCAGTTCCAAGACATTGAACACTGAAGCTTTCTTT
TRBJ1-1 many TRBD1 TRBV7-8 15 CASRVTTGEGTEAFF TGTGCCAGCAGGGTGACGACAGGGGAGGGCACTGAAGCTTTCTTT
TRBJ2-7 many . TRBV12-3/TRBV12-4 13 CASSTDVYYEQYF TGTGCCAGCAGCACGGACGTCTACTACGAGCAGTACTTC
TRBJ2-1 . . TRBV3-1 18 CASSQETGDASSYNEQFF TGTGCCAGCAGCCAAGAAACGGGAGACGCCAGCTCCTACAATGAGCAGTTCTTC
TRBJ1-5 many . TRBV20-1 13 CSASNRPNQPQHF TGCAGTGCTAGTAACAGGCCCAATCAGCCCCAGCATTTT
TRBJ1-1 many TRBD1 TRBV7-9 14 CASSLDRGYTEAFF TGTGCCAGCAGCTTAGACAGGGGGTACACTGAAGCTTTCTTT
TRBJ2-1 many TRBD2 TRBV15 15 CATITGRGSYNEQFF TGTGCCACCATTACGGGGAGGGGCTCCTACAATGAGCAGTTCTTC
TRBJ1-4 many . TRBV20-1 13 CSARGHRGEKLFF TGCAGTGCTAGGGGACACCGAGGTGAAAAACTGTTTTTT
TRBJ2-5 many TRBD2 TRBV3-1 14 CASSQQLAGETQYF TGTGCCAGCAGCCAACAACTAGCGGGGGAGACCCAGTACTTC
TRBJ2-4 . . TRBV20-1 14 CSAFQLGAKNIQHF TGCAGTGCTTTCCAACTAGGGGCCAAAAACATTCAGCACTTC
TRBJ2-3 many TRBD2 TRBV5-4 12 CASRRGGDTQYF TGTGCCAGCAGGCGGGGGGGAGATACGCAGTATTTT
TRBJ1-5 many . TRBV7-9 15 CASSLAGGSNQPQHF TGTGCCAGCAGCTTAGCGGGAGGAAGCAATCAGCCCCAGCATTTT
TRBJ1-2 many . TRBV20-1 14 CSARRDNSNYGYTF TGCAGTGCGAGGCGGGATAATTCTAACTATGGCTACACCTTC
TRBJ1-1 . . TRBV7-9 13 CASSLGPYTEAFF TGTGCCAGCAGCTTAGGTCCCTACACTGAAGCTTTCTTT
TRBJ2-1 many . TRBV18 12 CASSPPGQGQFF TGTGCCAGCTCACCACCGGGGCAGGGGCAGTTCTTC
TRBJ2-5 few . TRBV9 10 CASGEETQYF TGTGCCAGCGGGGAAGAGACCCAGTACTTC
TRBJ1-5 many . TRBV7-6 13 CASSLGGAGPQHF TGTGCCAGCAGCTTAGGGGGCGCCGGTCCCCAGCATTTT
TRBJ2-1 many TRBD1 TRBV2 17 CASSEGRNLGQNNEQFF TGTGCCAGCAGTGAAGGCAGAAACTTGGGACAGAACAATGAGCAGTTCTTC
TRBJ1-2 . TRBD1 TRBV6-6 14 CASSGGQATYGYTF TGTGCCAGCAGTGGGGGACAGGCGACCTATGGCTACACCTTC
TRBJ1-3 many TRBD1 TRBV7-3 15 CASSLTGGYGNTIYF TGTGCCAGCAGCTTAACAGGGGGCTATGGAAACACCATATATTTT
TRBJ1-3 many TRBD1 TRBV18 15 CASSPGQTSGNTIYF TGTGCCAGCTCACCGGGACAGACCTCTGGAAACACCATATATTTT
TRBJ2-1 many TRBD2 TRBV7-9 16 CASRGAAGSTVFEQFF TGTGCCAGCAGAGGTGCAGCGGGGTCCACAGTCTTTGAGCAGTTCTTC
TRBJ1-4 many . TRBV6-1 14 CASSEARGNEKLFF TGTGCCAGCAGTGAAGCGCGGGGAAATGAAAAACTGTTTTTT
TRBJ2-1 few TRBD2 TRBV11-2 16 CASSLEASGGWNEQFF TGTGCCAGCAGCTTGGAGGCTAGCGGGGGTTGGAATGAGCAGTTCTTC
TRBJ2-1 many . TRBV3-1 14 CASSQGGLNNEQFF TGTGCCAGCAGCCAAGGGGGGCTAAACAATGAGCAGTTCTTC
TRBJ2-1 . TRBD1 TRBV7-9 15 CASSSGQGNYNEQFF TGTGCCAGCAGCTCGGGACAGGGAAACTACAATGAGCAGTTCTTC
TRBJ2-3 many . TRBV5-4 14 CASPGGASTDTQYF TGTGCCAGCCCGGGGGGCGCTAGCACAGATACGCAGTATTTT
TRBJ1-1 . . TRBV6-6 19 CASSPRRGFGGRLHTEAFF TGTGCCAGCAGTCCTAGGAGGGGGTTCGGGGGCCGTTTGCACACTGAAGCTTTCTTT
TRBJ1-1 many . TRBV7-3 13 CASSSQGTGEAFF TGTGCCAGCAGCTCTCAGGGTACGGGTGAAGCTTTCTTT
TRBJ2-4 few TRBD2 TRBV20-1 14 CSAPNSGGKNIQYF TGCAGTGCTCCGAATAGCGGGGGGAAAAACATTCAGTACTTC
TRBJ1-5 many . TRBV20-1 16 CSARPHGYRGNQPQHF TGCAGTGCTAGACCGCACGGGTATCGGGGCAATCAGCCCCAGCATTTT
TRBJ1-3 many . TRBV6-5 14 CASRLQGTANTIYF TGTGCCAGCAGACTACAGGGTACGGCAAACACCATATATTTT
TRBJ2-1 . . TRBV20-1 13 CSARVVGRNEQFF TGCAGTGCTAGAGTAGTGGGAAGGAATGAGCAGTTCTTC
TRBJ2-3 few . TRBV29-1 11 CSVGGSDTQYF TGCAGCGTTGGGGGGTCAGATACGCAGTATTTT
TRBJ1-5 few . TRBV18 14 CASSPEALHQPQHF TGTGCCAGCTCACCAGAGGCCCTACATCAGCCCCAGCATTTT
TRBJ1-1 many . TRBV7-2 16 CASSFAGSTGSTEAFF TGTGCCAGCAGCTTCGCCGGGTCGACAGGCTCAACTGAAGCTTTCTTT
TRBJ2-2 . . TRBV5-1 14 CASKEDGNTGELFF TGCGCCAGCAAAGAGGACGGGAACACCGGGGAGCTGTTTTTT
TRBJ2-1 few TRBD2 TRBV7-2 20 CASSLAEAGGPFSSYNEQFF TGTGCCAGCAGCTTAGCGGAGGCGGGGGGGCCCTTTAGCTCCTACAATGAGCAGTTCTTC
TRBJ1-6 few . TRBV2 15 CASRTTGTISSPLHF TGTGCCAGCAGAACAACAGGGACGATATCCTCACCCCTCCACTTT
TRBJ2-2 few . TRBV2 13 CASSGTNTGELFF TGTGCCAGCAGTGGAACGAACACCGGGGAGCTGTTTTTT
TRBJ1-5 . . TRBV18 15 CASSVRQGEFRPQHF TGTGCCAGCTCCGTTCGCCAGGGTGAGTTCCGGCCCCAGCATTTT
TRBJ2-3 . . TRBV15 14 CATSSGGRTDTQYF TGTGCCACCAGCAGCGGGGGCCGCACAGATACGCAGTATTTT
TRBJ2-3 many TRBD2 TRBV15 15 CATSSGGARTDTQYF TGTGCCACCAGCTCCGGGGGGGCCCGTACAGATACGCAGTATTTT
TRBJ1-2 medium-sized . TRBV18 15 CASSRQIQSNYGYTF TGTGCCAGCTCACGACAGATTCAGTCTAACTATGGCTACACCTTC
TRBJ2-2 few . TRBV2 16 CASSPDATRGTGELFF TGTGCCAGCAGTCCGGACGCCACCCGGGGCACCGGGGAGCTGTTTTTT
TRBJ2-7 . . TRBV12-3/TRBV12-4 13 CASSYLTPYEQYF TGTGCCAGCAGTTACCTGACTCCCTACGAGCAGTACTTC
TRBJ1-6 many . TRBV7-8 16 CASSLESWGNNSPLHF TGTGCCAGCAGCTTAGAGAGTTGGGGGAATAATTCACCCCTCCACTTT
TRBJ2-7 . TRBD2 TRBV4-1 17 CASSQVPDGGETYEQYF TGCGCCAGCAGCCAAGTCCCGGACGGGGGGGAAACCTACGAGCAGTACTTC